The 13 T cell receptor beta chains presented below share a single source sample, sequenced in a study of shared clonotypes between healthy human individuals. Only in-frame clones appear in the TCRdb table, and some are missing; sequencing was by immunoSEQ multiplex PCR. In the table there are under 850,000 clones, around 92% of which are singletons. CD45RO-negative CD8 cells positively selected for CCR7 made up the naive population, which excluded terminally differentiated effector memory CD45RA+ cells. The material sequenced was naive CD8+ T cells sorted from blood. The receptors come from a man aged 25 to 45 in good health.

The rearrangement uses TRBV30 and TRBJ2-3; TRBD2 might be the D (5 bases). Deletions cut 0 bases from V and 1 base from J, with 11 bases between. The CDR3 totals 15 residues. The germline CDR1 and CDR2 sequences are GTSNPN and SVGIG (reference sequence). In DNA, the CDR3 is TGTGCCTGGAGTGTGAGGACTCGAGGCACAGATACGCAGTATTTT. This sequence encodes CAWSVRTRGTDTQYF.

In regard to this clone: The same CDR3 can be traced to other DNA sequences in this sample. The chain carries TRBV27 and TRBJ2-1, with no clear D. This CDR3 spans 11 amino acids. The V end lost 8 bases, the J end lost 4 bases, and 6 bases lay between the germline ends. Germline-derived CDR1 and CDR2 are MNHEY and SMNVEV (reference sequence). The CDR3 protein is CASGLYNEQFF. The CDR3 coding sequence is TGTGCCAGCGGCCTGTACAATGAGCAGTTCTTC.

Written as DNA, the CDR3 is TGTGCCAGCAGCTTGGCCTCGGGGGAGAATTACGAGCAGTACTTC. It translates to CASSLASGENYEQYF. The gene calls are TRBV5-5 and TRBJ2-7; TRBD2 might be the D (6 bases). The CDR3 extends over 15 amino acids. Germline V gene data show CDR1 as SGHKS and CDR2 as YYEKEE (reference sequence). Between the trimmed V and J ends, which lost 0 bases and 4 bases, there was a span of 14 bases.

J is TRBJ2-2 and V is TRBV28; D is perhaps TRBD1 (5 bases). The CDR3 loop spans 15 amino acids. Germline loops: CDR1 MDHEN, CDR2 SYDVKM. Trimming cost V 5 bases and J 6 bases, with 16 bases left between them. CDR3 coding DNA: TGTGCCAGCAGTCCTGACAGAAGGAAGGCCGGGGAGCTGTTTTTT. It translates to CASSPDRRKAGELFF. The full variable domain, with the rest looked up from reference TRBV28 and TRBJ2-2, is DVKVTQSSRYLVKRTGEKVFLECVQDMDHENMFWYRQDPGLGLRLIYFSYDVKMKEKGDIPEGYSVSREKKERFSLILESASTNQTSMYLCASSPDRRKAGELFFGEGSRLTVL.

This rearrangement joins TRBV5-6 to TRBJ2-7, with TRBD2 as a possible D gene (6 bases). CDR1 is SGHDT and CDR2 is YYEEEE in the germline V gene. Trimming took off 0 bases at V and 2 bases at J, with 15 bases between the two ends. This CDR3 contains 16 residues. The CDR3 protein is CASSLGELAIPYEQYF. In nucleotides, the CDR3 is TGTGCCAGCAGCTTGGGGGAACTAGCTATCCCCTACGAGCAGTACTTC.

The chain is built from TRBV11-3 and TRBJ2-2; D is unclear. Germline assignment: CDR1 SGHNT and CDR2 YENEEA. V was trimmed by 4 bases and J by 0 bases, leaving 3 bases between them. The CDR3 is 13 amino acids. The CDR3 coding sequence is TGTGCCAGCAGCTGGTCGAACACCGGGGAGCTGTTTTTT. This encodes CASSWSNTGELFF.

The chain has TRBV28 and TRBJ2-7; 7 nucleotides line up with TRBD2. Per the germline V gene, CDR1 is MDHEN and CDR2 is SYDVKM. The CDR3 spans 19 residues. The trim removed 3 bases at V and 1 base at J, leaving 18 bases unmatched. Written as DNA, the CDR3 is TGTGCCAGCAGTTTTATTTATTTGGACCGGCCTAGCGGATCCTACGAGCAGTACTTC. This translates into CASSFIYLDRPSGSYEQYF.

The chain links TRBV29-1 to TRBJ2-7, with 9 bases lining up with TRBD1. V was pared by 0 bases and J by 2 bases, with 5 bases of the junction left unmatched. Germline CDR1 and CDR2: SQVTM and ANQGSEA. The CDR3 is made up of 15 amino acids. The CDR3 bases are TGCAGCGTTGAAGAGCTGGACAGGGGTACCTACGAGCAGTACTTC. This gives the protein CSVEELDRGTYEQYF.

This chain connects TRBV5-1 to TRBJ2-5; the D is unclear. This CDR3 is 14 amino acids long. Germline values: CDR1 SGHRS, CDR2 YFSETQ. The V gene lost 5 bases and the J gene lost 0 bases, with 11 bases spanning the gap. The CDR3 loop reads CASRRSRYQETQYF. The CDR3 DNA reads as TGCGCCAGCAGGAGGTCTCGTTACCAAGAGACCCAGTACTTC.

The chain carries TRBV4-1 and TRBJ2-7; 9 nucleotides agree with TRBD1. The CDR3 consists of 15 residues. Germline CDR1 MGHRA, CDR2 YSYEKL. Trimming at V came to 2 bases and at J to 2 bases, leaving 4 bases not matched to a gene. CDR3: CASSQSGTGTYEQYF. Written as DNA, the CDR3 is TGCGCCAGCAGCCAATCCGGGACAGGGACCTACGAGCAGTACTTC.

The V gene is TRBV7-6, the J gene TRBJ2-3; 8 bases are shared with TRBD2. This CDR3 contains 20 residues. V trimming: 4 bases; J trimming: 2 bases; junction bases outside the gene matches: 20. The germline V gene encodes CDR1 SGHVS and CDR2 FNYEAQ. CDR3 in DNA: TGTGCCAGCAGCTCACCCTTGACAGGATTTGTAGCGGGACCCACAGATACGCAGTATTTT. Protein: CASSSPLTGFVAGPTDTQYF. Full variable domain (rest looked up from reference TRBV7-6 and TRBJ2-3): GAGVSQSPRYKVTKRGQDVALRCDPISGHVSLYWYRQALGQGPEFLTYFNYEAQQDKSGLPNDRFSAERPEGSISTLTIQRTEQRDSAMYRCASSSPLTGFVAGPTDTQYFGPGTRLTVL.

The V gene is TRBV4-3, the J gene TRBJ1-1; weak D call: TRBD1 (6 bases). This CDR3 spans 15 amino acids. CDR1 is LGHNA and CDR2 is YSLEER in the germline V gene. V was pared by 4 bases and J by 6 bases, with 18 bases between. The CDR3 DNA is TGCGCCAGCAGCCCAAAGACAGGAGGGGATCCTGAAGCTTTCTTT. Its translation: CASSPKTGGDPEAFF.

The CDR3 region has the DNA TGCGCCAGCAGCTTGGCCTCGGACAGGGACATCAACAATGAGCAGTTCTTC. Protein sequence: CASSLASDRDINNEQFF. The V call is TRBV5-1, the J call TRBJ2-1, with 8 bases aligning to TRBD1. The V gene end was trimmed by 0 bases and the J gene end by 5 bases; junction bases not matched to a gene: 10. Germline values: CDR1 SGHRS, CDR2 YFSETQ. The CDR3 totals 17 residues.